The present T cell receptor beta chain was sequenced within a study of blood T cells in healthy people across ages (dated by TCRdb to between 2014 and 2017). For context, the study as a whole: In model experiments, template switching captured about one uniquely barcoded TCR beta cDNA molecule for every two T cells. Using the same blood draw, the study looked at two additional independent replicas of 1 million unique cDNA reads for two donors, one aged 18 to 29 and the other aged 80 or older. The donors were split into four age groups: young (average 16 years), middle-aged (roughly 42), aged (about 62) and long-lived (roughly 80). To avoid experimental bias, donors of different ages were spread randomly across the sequencing lanes. The study measured age-related changes in TCR beta repertoire diversity using deep sequencing normalized with unique cDNA molecular identifiers. What the research found in general, with its limitations: The percentage of naive T cells measured by flow cytometry correlated strongly with observed TCR beta diversity. Since profiling was done on bulk unsorted PBMCs, naive and antigen-experienced compartments could not be conclusively compared. Compared with the aged group, more naive CD4+ T cells, fewer expanded clones and increased TCR diversity were shown by the long-lived group, suggesting age selection. Estimates of total diversity from one million sequenced T cells were regarded as lower bounds and underestimates. The CMV infection status of donors was not known, potentially confounding age-related changes in expanded clonotypes. As age increased, observed TCR beta diversity per million T cells dropped in a roughly linear way, and a significant reduction was already evident by age about 40.

This clonotype has only a few counts. Its antigen is unknown. Per-nucleotide qualities are absent, and no much larger clonotype sits a single base away. Systemically healthy Caucasian individuals from Russia, approximately 39 in total and aged roughly 6 to 90 years, were included as donors. Around 10 milliliters of peripheral blood were drawn from each donor into EDTA-treated Vacutainer tubes. Ficoll-Paque density-gradient centrifugation was used to isolate PBMCs, with at least 6.5 million obtained per sample. Trizol reagent was used to extract total RNA from the PBMCs, yielding at least 5 micrograms per sample. Naive CD45RAhigh/CD27high T cell percentages were measured by flow cytometry on a PBMC aliquot from every donor. As encoded in the germline V gene, CDR1 is LGHNA while CDR2 is YSLEER. Taken from cysteine to phenylalanine, the CDR3 has 13 residues. Solely the CDR3 DNA is kept, with 39 bases framed from the first base. Unmatched junction bases come to 4, with V trimmed by 3 bases and J by 7 bases.

The library relied on 5' RACE. A second PCR of roughly 7 to 11 cycles was run with a J-beta primer mix and a sample-barcoded 5' primer. A template-switch 5' adaptor carrying 12 random nucleotides introduced a unique molecular identifier onto each TCR beta cDNA molecule. At least 2.5 million CDR3-containing paired-end reads were obtained from each sample. First-strand cDNA was synthesized from all RNA with the Mint cDNA synthesis kit, primed by a TRBC-specific oligonucleotide. After uracil-DNA glycosylase treatment, a first 18-cycle PCR used universal primers M1SS and BC2_uni_R on all cDNA. Per the source publication's procedure: Each sample was normalized by randomly selecting 1 million high-quality reads, each carrying a distinct molecular identifier. Reads sharing molecular identifiers were discarded rather than binned into consensus sequences. MiTCR, set to a Q25 quality threshold and the strictest error-elimination algorithm, was used for CDR3 identification, clonotype clustering and error correction. Lower-bound total TCR beta diversity was estimated with a nonparametric unseen species model using Euler transformation. The public reads were quality trimmed at Q25 with fastp and then assembled into clones with MiXCR by TCRdb, keeping productive beta chains. Each record represents a unique CDR3 protein, reported with the most common genes and DNA among its rows. The V and J calls and clone size are TCRdb's, not the authors'. Within this sample are 1.5 million to 2 million distinct CDR3 sequences, with roughly 43% of them counted one time only. 20% to 25% of the sample is in the top ten clones.

The V gene is TRBV4-3 and the J gene is TRBJ1-2; the central 8 bases match TRBD1. This receptor was identified in a human donor in good health. The specimen was blood. This receptor has the CDR3 CASSHRTGFGYTF. The bases read TGCGCCAGCAGCCACCGGACAGGGTTTGGCTACACCTTC.